This is a list of T cell receptor beta chains from one sample in a study of identifying expanded T cells in peripheral blood. Clones were read by immunoSEQ multiplex PCR, and TCRdb kept only the in-frame ones, dropping some. The repertoire holds about 91,000 clones, more than 70% seen once, with 3% to 4% in the top ten. Sequencing was performed on blood. These TCRs come from a person aged 18-70 years in good health. Each CDR3 is given with its conserved first and last residue. A D gene is named only where the DNA matches it firmly. Some rows have no size entry. The others give once, few or many, or a class for an expanded clone.

abundance,v_gene,d_gene,j_gene,CDR3aa,CDR3nt
-,TRBV27,-,TRBJ1-1,CASIGDTEAFF,TGTGCCAGCATAGGGGACACTGAAGCTTTCTTT
few,TRBV7-8,TRBD1,TRBJ2-3,CASSLQGDGTDTQYF,TGTGCCAGCAGTTTACAGGGGGACGGCACAGATACGCAGTATTTT
-,TRBV4-2,-,TRBJ1-1,CASSSAQTDTEAFF,TGTGCCAGCAGCTCTGCCCAGACAGATACTGAAGCTTTCTTT
-,TRBV5-4,TRBD2,TRBJ2-1,CASSLASGLSNEQFF,TGTGCCAGCAGCTTGGCTAGCGGGTTGTCCAATGAGCAGTTCTTC
-,TRBV18,-,TRBJ2-2,CASSPPGGEATGELFF,TGTGCCAGCTCACCACCGGGGGGCGAGGCCACCGGGGAGCTGTTTTTT
few,TRBV6-4,TRBD1,TRBJ2-3,CASSETGEVTDTQYF,TGTGCCAGCAGTGAGACAGGGGAGGTAACAGATACGCAGTATTTT
-,TRBV6-6,-,TRBJ2-2,CASSFGATGELFF,TGTGCCAGCAGTTTCGGCGCGACCGGGGAGCTGTTTTTT
-,TRBV5-1,-,TRBJ2-7,CASRLGYEQYF,TGCGCCAGCAGGCTGGGCTACGAGCAGTACTTC
few,TRBV6-4,TRBD2,TRBJ2-6,CASSDRGDSGANVLTF,TGTGCCAGCAGTGACCGGGGGGACTCTGGGGCCAACGTCCTGACTTTC
-,TRBV2,-,TRBJ2-2,CASTVDSANTGELFF,TGTGCCAGCACTGTGGACAGTGCGAACACCGGGGAGCTGTTTTTT
-,TRBV18,-,TRBJ1-3,CASSPRRERGNTIYF,TGTGCCAGCTCACCACGACGTGAACGTGGAAACACCATATATTTT
few,TRBV18,-,TRBJ2-7,CASRSDYEQYF,TGTGCCAGCCGCAGCGATTACGAGCAGTACTTC
-,TRBV18,-,TRBJ1-3,CASSQDSGGNTIYF,TGTGCCAGCTCACAGGACTCGGGGGGAAACACCATATATTTT
-,TRBV5-4,TRBD2,TRBJ2-7,CASTRTSGGIGDEQYF,TGTGCCAGCACACGGACTAGCGGGGGGATAGGCGACGAGCAGTACTTC
-,TRBV14,TRBD2,TRBJ2-7,CASSARLVAGARRSYEQYF,TGTGCCAGCAGCGCCCGCCTAGTAGCGGGGGCCCGACGTTCCTACGAGCAGTACTTC